This T cell receptor beta chain is drawn from a study of control samples from healthy donors and cancer patients. Profiling relied on immunoSEQ multiplex PCR, and the TCRdb table lists in-frame clones only, not all of them. This table holds under 140,000 clones, roughly 88% found once. The sample consisted of PBMCs. This TCR was sampled from a woman aged 55-75 years with lung cancer.

CDR3 region: CATSGVAGTGRTEAFF. As DNA, the CDR3 is TGTGCCACCAGTGGAGTTGCCGGGACAGGGCGCACTGAAGCTTTCTTT. The V and J genes are TRBV24-1 and TRBJ1-1, with 9 bases that match TRBD1. Per the germline V gene, CDR1 is KGHDR and CDR2 is SFDVKD. J gave up 4 bases and V 5 bases, and 10 bases lay outside the gene matches. CDR3 length: 16 amino acids.